The 26 T cell receptor beta chains below all came from one sample that was sequenced in a study of blood T cell repertoires in COVID-19. TCRdb keeps only in-frame clones here, not all; method: immunoSEQ multiplex PCR. The data contain around 180,000 clones, about 80% of them singletons. Sequenced sample: peripheral blood. These receptors were collected from a human donor in a cohort sampled during active COVID-19.

The CDR3: CASSPQSYEQYF. The CDR3 bases are TGTGCCAGCAGCCCTCAGTCCTACGAGCAGTACTTC. V and J are TRBV11-2 and TRBJ2-7; D is unresolved. Germline CDR1 and CDR2: SGHAT and FQNNGV. Trimming removed 5 bases at V and 1 base at J, with 6 bases between. The CDR3 is made up of 12 amino acids.

The CDR3 DNA reads TGTGCCAGCAGCCCCCCCGATGGCTACACCTTC. Protein sequence: CASSPPDGYTF. The genes are TRBV13 and TRBJ1-2; D call uncertain. Germline V lookup: CDR1 PRHDT, CDR2 FYEKMQ (reference sequence). V was trimmed by 5 bases and J by 6 bases, leaving 7 bases between them. The CDR3 covers 11 residues.

Only a few counts were recorded for this clone. The rearrangement links TRBV7-7 to TRBJ2-2; D might be TRBD2 (5 bases). This CDR3 contains 14 residues. Per germline, CDR1 SSHAT and CDR2 FNYEAQ (reference sequence). V was clipped by 1 base and J by 4 bases, with 7 bases between them. Written as DNA, the CDR3 is TGTGCCAGCAGCTTAGAAGAGGGCACCGGGGAGCTGTTTTTT. Amino acid sequence: CASSLEEGTGELFF.

DNA of the CDR3: TGTGCCAGCAGCTTAGGCCCTATGAGGCTCGAGCAGTACTTC. Amino acid sequence: CASSLGPMRLEQYF. The chain couples TRBV7-6 to TRBJ2-7, with unresolved D. The CDR3 has 14 residues. V lost 1 base and J 6 bases, leaving 13 bases between the germline ends. CDR1 is SGHVS, CDR2 FNYEAQ, per germline.

V gene TRBV20-1 combines with J gene TRBJ2-7; maybe TRBD1 (6 bases). This CDR3 is 11 amino acids long. V was clipped by 6 bases and J by 4 bases, with 10 bases between them. Germline lookup yields CDR1 DFQATT and CDR2 SNEGSKA (reference sequence). The CDR3 bases are TGCAGTGCGGACAGTGAGTACGAGCAGTACTTC. It encodes CSADSEYEQYF.

Ten or more counts support this clone. The chain has TRBV7-9 and TRBJ1-2, with D hard to call. The CDR3 loop spans 15 amino acids. Trimming removed 7 bases from V and 3 bases from J, with 18 bases in between. In germline, CDR1 is SEHNR, CDR2 FQNEAQ (reference sequence). The DNA of the CDR3 is TGTGCCAGCAACTCACCCTTGGGAGTTGACTATGGCTACACCTTC. Translated, it gives CASNSPLGVDYGYTF.

The chain links TRBV13 to TRBJ2-7; the match to TRBD1 covers 7 bases. The germline gives CDR1 PRHDT, CDR2 FYEKMQ (reference sequence). This CDR3 is built from 15 residues. Unmatched junction bases numbered 6, after V lost 4 bases and J lost 0 bases. The CDR3 loop is CASSSQGQSSYEQYF. Written as DNA, the CDR3 is TGTGCCAGCAGCTCCCAGGGACAGAGCTCCTACGAGCAGTACTTC.

V is TRBV12-3 or TRBV12-4 and J is TRBJ2-1, with D tentatively TRBD2 (5 bases). The CDR3 loop spans 13 amino acids. Trimming removed 3 bases from V and 8 bases from J, with 11 bases in between. The CDR3 sequence: CASSFVRRDEQFF. The CDR3, as DNA: TGTGCCAGCAGTTTTGTCAGGCGGGATGAGCAGTTCTTC.

This clone was found once. CDR3 amino acids: CASSLAYGTGPSGTGELFF. The CDR3 nucleotides read TGCGCCAGCAGCTTGGCCTACGGGACAGGGCCCTCCGGCACCGGGGAGCTGTTTTTT. This rearrangement joins TRBV5-1 to TRBJ2-2; 9 positions match TRBD1. Trimming took 0 bases from V and 4 from J; bases not matched to a gene: 13. Germline V CDR1 and CDR2: SGHRS, YFSETQ. This CDR3 contains 19 residues.

The chain employs TRBV6-5 and TRBJ1-4; 8 bases align to TRBD1. After removal of 4 bases from V and 14 bases from J, the junction contained 9 bases not matched to a gene. This CDR3 is built from 13 residues. The V gene's germline CDR1 is MNHEY and CDR2 SVGAGI. The CDR3 here is CASSSGTGGKLFF. In nucleotides, the CDR3 is TGTGCCAGCAGTTCAGGGACAGGTGGCAAGCTGTTTTTT.

The chain joins TRBV12-3 or TRBV12-4 to TRBJ1-1; no clear D. V shed 7 bases and J shed 5 bases, with 14 bases lying between them. The CDR3 loop spans 13 amino acids. CDR3 amino acids: CASTGGGETEAFF. CDR3 bases: TGTGCCAGCACCGGAGGTGGAGAGACTGAAGCTTTCTTT.

The rearrangement uses TRBV10-1 and TRBJ1-1, with TRBD1 matching over 9 bases. The J segment lost 8 bases and the V segment lost 2 bases, leaving 3 bases of the junction unmatched. There are 13 residues in the CDR3. CDR1 WNHNN and CDR2 SYGVQD come from the germline V gene (reference sequence). For the CDR3, the DNA is TGCGCCAGCAGTGAGGGGACAGGGATGGAAGCTTTCTTT. This translates into CASSEGTGMEAFF.

This clone was recorded once. This chain connects TRBV7-9 to TRBJ1-2, with D possibly TRBD1 on 5 matching bases. Germline V lookup: CDR1 SEHNR, CDR2 FQNEAQ (reference sequence). Trimming pared 6 bases from V and 7 bases from J, leaving 12 bases between. CDR3 length: 12 amino acids. The CDR3 coding sequence is TGTGCCAGCAGTTCGGGGACTGGTGGCTACACCTTC. It is translated as CASSSGTGGYTF.

This chain joins TRBV6-6 and TRBJ1-1; 9 bases match TRBD1. This CDR3 region has 15 residues. Germline lookup yields CDR1 MNHNY and CDR2 SVGAGI (reference sequence). The V and J ends lost 6 bases and 0 bases, in that order; junction bases with no gene match: 5. CDR3 in amino acids: CASSKGTGMNTEAFF. CDR3 sequence (DNA): TGTGCCAGCAGCAAAGGGACAGGGATGAACACTGAAGCTTTCTTT.

The J gene is TRBJ2-7, the V gene TRBV27; 7 bases are shared with TRBD2. Germline CDR1 is MNHEY and CDR2 is SMNVEV (reference sequence). Unmatched junction bases numbered 4, after V lost 1 base and J lost 1 base. CDR3 length equals 15 residues. CDR3 DNA sequence: TGTGCCAGCAGTTTATACGGACTAGATTCCTACGAGCAGTACTTC. Protein sequence: CASSLYGLDSYEQYF.

The chain is built from TRBV10-3 and TRBJ1-2; D perhaps matches TRBD1 (6 bases). The V and J ends lost 2 bases and 3 bases respectively, with 13 bases between them. From germline, CDR1 is ENHRY and CDR2 SYGVKD. CDR3 length equals 15 residues. In DNA form, the CDR3 reads TGTGCCATCAGTGAGGACAGGCGGCCCCACTATGGCTACACCTTC. The encoded protein is CAISEDRRPHYGYTF.

This clone was recorded a few times. V usage is TRBV9 and J usage is TRBJ2-7, with 13 bases fitting TRBD2. This CDR3 is 15 amino acids long. CDR1 SGDLS and CDR2 YYNGEE come from the germline V gene. The ends lost 3 bases at V and 3 bases at J; junction bases unmatched: 3. CDR3 region: CASSAGTSGDYEQYF. The CDR3 coding sequence is TGTGCCAGCAGCGCAGGGACTAGCGGGGACTACGAGCAGTACTTC.

The rearrangement joins TRBV7-3 to TRBJ2-3, with TRBD2 identical over 9 bases. The CDR3 contains 15 residues. Germline V CDR1 and CDR2: SGHTA, FQGTGA. V was pared by 5 bases and J by 7 bases, with 10 bases of the junction left unmatched. The CDR3 region is CASSENSGGRYTQYF. DNA of the CDR3: TGTGCCAGCAGCGAAAATAGCGGGGGTCGGTATACGCAGTATTTT. Combining the CDR3 with reference TRBV7-3 and TRBJ2-3 gives the whole variable domain GAGVSQTPSNKVTEKGKYVELRCDPISGHTALYWYRQSLGQGPEFLIYFQGTGAADDSGLPNDRFFAVRPEGSVSTLKIQRTERGDSAVYLCASSENSGGRYTQYFGPGTRLTVL.

The sample holds one count of this clone. This same CDR3 is encoded by further DNA sequences in the sample. The chain employs TRBV29-1 and TRBJ1-1, with 8 bases fitting TRBD1. The J segment lost 5 bases and the V segment lost 4 bases, leaving 6 bases of the junction unmatched. The CDR3 runs 13 residues. Germline V CDR1 and CDR2: SQVTM, ANQGSEA. Here the CDR3 DNA reads TGCAGCGTTGGAGGACAGGGAGGGACTGAAGCTTTCTTT. Amino acids: CSVGGQGGTEAFF. Drawing the rest from reference TRBV29-1 and TRBJ1-1, the complete variable domain is SAVISQKPSRDICQRGTSLTIQCQVDSQVTMMFWYRQQPGQSLTLIATANQGSEATYESGFVIDKFPISRPNLTFSTLTVSNMSPEDSSIYLCSVGGQGGTEAFFGQGTRLTVV.

V usage is TRBV5-6 and J usage is TRBJ1-1, with TRBD1 matching 7 bases. The ends lost 1 base at V and 1 base at J; junction bases unmatched: 4. Germline V gives CDR1 SGHDT, CDR2 YYEEEE. This CDR3 comprises 15 residues. CDR3 nucleotide sequence: TGTGCCAGCAGCTTGTTAGACAGGGCGAACACTGAAGCTTTCTTT. Protein product: CASSLLDRANTEAFF.

The chain recombines TRBV3-1 (or the pseudogene TRBV3-2) with TRBJ2-7; 14 bases map to TRBD2. The CDR3 extends over 15 amino acids. CDR1 is LGHDT and CDR2 is YNNKEL in the germline V gene (reference sequence). Losses at the gene ends were 3 bases for V and 4 bases for J; bases not matched to a gene: 2. The CDR3: CASSQTSGGAYEQYF. The DNA of the CDR3 is TGTGCCAGCAGCCAGACTAGCGGGGGGGCTTACGAGCAGTACTTC.

The chain joins TRBV7-9 to TRBJ2-7, with 7 bases identical to TRBD1. Trimming at V came to 6 bases and at J to 5 bases, leaving 7 bases not matched to a gene. The germline gives CDR1 SEHNR, CDR2 FQNEAQ (reference sequence). CDR3 length: 13 amino acids. CDR3 in DNA: TGTGCCAGCAGGACTGACAGGGTGAACGAGCAGTACTTC. Translation gives CASRTDRVNEQYF.

The chain links TRBV9 to TRBJ1-2; 10 bases are shared with TRBD1. Germline values: CDR1 SGDLS, CDR2 YYNGEE. The trim removed 6 bases at V and 4 bases at J, leaving 3 bases unmatched. This CDR3 has 13 residues. Here the CDR3 reads CASTRTGGYGYTF. The CDR3 nucleotides read TGTGCCAGCACCAGGACAGGGGGCTATGGCTACACCTTC. The whole variable domain, remainder taken from reference TRBV9 and TRBJ1-2, is DSGVTQTPKHLITATGQRVTLRCSPRSGDLSVYWYQQSLDQGLQFLIQYYNGEERAKGNILERFSAQQFPDLHSELNLSSLELGDSALYFCASTRTGGYGYTFGSGTRLTVV.

This sequence joins TRBV25-1 and TRBJ1-1; no clear D. The CDR3 consists of 13 residues. V dropped 4 bases and J dropped 3 bases, with 9 bases sitting between them. CDR1 and CDR2 (germline): MGHDK, SYGVNS. This chain's CDR3 is CASSVIGDTEAFF. DNA of the CDR3: TGTGCCAGCAGTGTGATAGGAGACACTGAAGCTTTCTTT.

V and J are TRBV19 and TRBJ1-4; no clear D gene. Trimming pared 5 bases from V and 0 bases from J, leaving 10 bases between. This CDR3 has 15 residues. CDR1 and CDR2 from the germline V gene are LNHDA and SQIVND (reference sequence). The CDR3 DNA follows: TGTGCCAGTAGTGGATCAGGCACAACTAATGAAAAACTGTTTTTT. Protein: CASSGSGTTNEKLFF.

The chain carries TRBV5-4 and TRBJ1-3; TRBD1 matches 8 bases. J gave up 5 bases and V 4 bases, and 5 bases lay outside the gene matches. Germline assignment: CDR1 SGHNT and CDR2 YYREEE (reference sequence). The CDR3 sequence is 14 residues long. CDR3 in DNA: TGTGCCAGCAGCGCCGGACAGGGTCGAAACACCATATATTTT. Translating it yields CASSAGQGRNTIYF.